What follows are 12 T cell receptor beta chains derived from one specimen sequenced in a study of blood T cells in healthy people across ages. Combining a sample-barcoded 5' primer with a J-beta primer mix, a second PCR ran for 7 to 11 cycles. TCRdb itself ran the 5' RACE reads through MiXCR, one entry per CDR3 protein. In the table there are some 1.7 million distinct CDR3 sequences, over 25% of which are singletons. Sequencing was performed on blood. Every receptor here comes from a woman between 25 and 40 years old in good health.

This sequence joins TRBV4-1 and TRBJ2-5; TRBD2 matches 10 bases. Germline lookup yields CDR1 MGHRA and CDR2 YSYEKL. The V segment lost 1 base and the J segment 5 bases; nucleotides outside the gene matches: 7. This CDR3 has 16 amino acids. Here the CDR3 DNA reads TGCGCCAGCAGCCAAGTCCTAGCGGGAGTGCTGGAGACCCAGTACTTC. Its protein is CASSQVLAGVLETQYF.

The V gene is TRBV20-1, the J gene TRBJ1-2; D remains unclear. The V gene lost 0 bases and the J gene lost 6 bases, with 14 bases spanning the gap. This CDR3 contains 14 residues. CDR1 and CDR2 from the germline V gene are DFQATT and SNEGSKA (reference sequence). DNA for the CDR3: TGCAGTGCTAGAGATCTGGGGAAGAATGATGGCTACACCTTC. Translated, it gives CSARDLGKNDGYTF.

The chain joins TRBV12-3 or TRBV12-4 to TRBJ2-3; 11 bases match TRBD2. The CDR3 is 15 amino acids. V lost 3 bases, J lost 4 bases, and 3 bases stayed unmatched. This chain's CDR3 is CASSLTSGKSDTQYF. As DNA, the CDR3 is TGTGCCAGCAGTTTGACTAGCGGGAAATCAGATACGCAGTATTTT.

This clonotype was picked up many times. The V gene is TRBV10-3, the J gene TRBJ2-1; no clear D gene. CDR3 length equals 12 residues. Germline assignment: CDR1 ENHRY and CDR2 SYGVKD. With 4 bases removed from V and 6 bases from J, the gap between germline ends came to 7 bases. In DNA, the CDR3 is TGTGCCATCAGTGTACGTACCAATGAGCAGTTCTTC. This translates into CAISVRTNEQFF.

The CDR3 loop reads CSASLEGLAGEQFF. The CDR3, as DNA: TGCAGTGCATCCCTTGAGGGACTAGCGGGGGAGCAGTTCTTC. This rearrangement joins TRBV20-1 to TRBJ2-1, with 13 bases identical to TRBD2. Germline V gives CDR1 DFQATT, CDR2 SNEGSKA (reference sequence). Losses at the gene ends were 6 bases for V and 10 bases for J; bases not matched to a gene: 9. CDR3 length: 14 residues.

This rearrangement joins TRBV28 to TRBJ2-7; tentatively, D is TRBD2 (7 bases). Trimming left V 5 bases short and J 7 bases short, with 21 bases between. This CDR3 comprises 15 residues. The germline CDR1 and CDR2 sequences are MDHEN and SYDVKM. CDR3: CASSRAGGPLREQYF. The CDR3 coding sequence is TGTGCCAGCAGTAGGGCCGGGGGGCCTTTGCGGGAGCAGTACTTC.

This chain uses TRBV15 with TRBJ1-2; 7 nucleotides line up with TRBD1. In germline, CDR1 is LNHNV, CDR2 YYDKDF (reference sequence). The CDR3 totals 15 residues. Germline trimming cut 3 bases from V and 0 bases from J; bases unmatched to any gene: 4. As DNA, the CDR3 is TGTGCCACCAGCAGTGGACAGGAAACTAACTATGGCTACACCTTC. This codes for CATSSGQETNYGYTF.

This chain joins TRBV5-1 and TRBJ2-4, with 9 bases lining up with TRBD1. The V gene's germline CDR1 is SGHRS and CDR2 YFSETQ. Germline trimming cut 4 bases from V and 8 bases from J; bases unmatched to any gene: 13. The CDR3 is 16 residues long. The CDR3: CASSPPLRDRVYIQYF. Written as DNA, the CDR3 is TGCGCCAGCAGCCCACCGCTCCGGGACAGGGTGTACATTCAGTACTTC. Variable domain in full (rest from reference TRBV5-1 and TRBJ2-4): KAGVTQTPRYLIKTRGQQVTLSCSPISGHRSVSWYQQTPGQGLQFLFEYFSETQRNKGNFPGRFSGRQFSNSRSEMNVSTLELGDSALYLCASSPPLRDRVYIQYFGAGTRLSVL.

This chain links TRBV24-1 with TRBJ2-3, with 7 bases that match TRBD2. The CDR3 spans 16 residues. V dropped 3 bases and J dropped 3; count of bases not matched to a gene: 8. Germline V gene lookup returns CDR1 KGHDR and CDR2 SFDVKD. CDR3 nucleotides: TGTGCCACCAGTGATCCCCTTGGAGCGGGGACAGATACGCAGTATTTT. Translating it yields CATSDPLGAGTDTQYF.

There are a few counts of this clonotype. The chain has TRBV5-5 and TRBJ1-2; D remains ambiguous. Germline CDR1 reads SGHKS; CDR2 reads YYEKEE (reference sequence). The CDR3 loop spans 15 amino acids. V shed 0 bases and J shed 8 bases, with 17 bases lying between them. CDR3 amino acids: CASSLGPQDPLGYTF. For the CDR3, the DNA is TGTGCCAGCAGCTTGGGGCCGCAGGACCCCTTGGGCTACACCTTC.

Concerning this clonotype itself: Germline and junction disagree at one end, which may indicate a read error. The V call is TRBV5-1, the J call TRBJ2-6; no definite D call. Germline V gene lookup returns CDR1 SGHRS and CDR2 YFSETQ. The CDR3 sequence is 12 residues long. This CDR3 reads CASRIGTNVLTF. DNA of the CDR3: TGCGCCAGCAGGATTGGGACCAACGTCCTGACTTTC.

This clonotype has just a few counts. The V call is TRBV28, the J call TRBJ1-6, with a weak D call TRBD1 (5 bases). The V and J ends lost 4 bases and 7 bases respectively, with 14 bases between them. The CDR3 is made up of 15 amino acids. Germline CDR1 MDHEN, CDR2 SYDVKM. The CDR3 sequence: CASSSMGGSNSPLHF. The CDR3 coding sequence is TGTGCCAGCAGTTCTATGGGGGGAAGCAATTCACCCCTCCACTTT.